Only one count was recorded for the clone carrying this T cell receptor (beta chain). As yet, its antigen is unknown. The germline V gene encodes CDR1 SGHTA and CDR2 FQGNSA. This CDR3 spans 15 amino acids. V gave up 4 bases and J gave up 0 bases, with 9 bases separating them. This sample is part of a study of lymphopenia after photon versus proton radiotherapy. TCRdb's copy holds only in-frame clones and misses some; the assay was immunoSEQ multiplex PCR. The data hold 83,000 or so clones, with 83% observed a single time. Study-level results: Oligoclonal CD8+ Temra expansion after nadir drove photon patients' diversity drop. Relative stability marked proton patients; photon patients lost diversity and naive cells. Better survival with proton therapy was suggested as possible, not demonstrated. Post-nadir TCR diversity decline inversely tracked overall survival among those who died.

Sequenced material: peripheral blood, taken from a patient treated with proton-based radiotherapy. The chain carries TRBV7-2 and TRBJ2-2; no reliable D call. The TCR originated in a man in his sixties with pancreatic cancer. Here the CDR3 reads CASSSALANTGELFF. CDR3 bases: TGTGCCAGCAGCTCGGCGCTAGCGAACACCGGGGAGCTGTTTTTT. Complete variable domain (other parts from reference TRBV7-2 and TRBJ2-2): GAGVSQSPSNKVTEKGKDVELRCDPISGHTALYWYRQSLGQGLEFLIYFQGNSAPDKSGLPSDRFSAERTGGSVSTLTIQRTQQEDSAVYLCASSSALANTGELFFGEGSRLTVL.